The 15 T cell receptor beta chains reported below all come from one sample, sequenced in a study of blood T cells in healthy people across ages. Through a sample-barcoded 5' primer and a J-beta primer mix, a second PCR was run for about 6 to 11 cycles. TCRdb itself ran the 5' RACE reads through MiXCR, one entry per CDR3 protein. The data hold approximately 800,000 distinct CDR3 sequences, with 56% observed a single time. Source material: blood. These receptor sequences come from a man aged 35 to 55 in good health.

The V call is TRBV20-1, the J call TRBJ2-1, with 8 positions matching TRBD1. This CDR3 comprises 14 residues. V trimming: 3 bases; J trimming: 6 bases; junction bases outside the gene matches: 7. Germline V CDR1 and CDR2: DFQATT, SNEGSKA (reference sequence). The CDR3 is CSARDRVGINEQFF. CDR3 nucleotide sequence: TGCAGTGCTAGGGACAGGGTGGGTATCAATGAGCAGTTCTTC.

The genes are TRBV20-1 and TRBJ1-1; the D gene is possibly TRBD1 (5 bases). Germline V CDR1 and CDR2: DFQATT, SNEGSKA (reference sequence). There are 13 residues in the CDR3. Between the trimmed V and J ends, which lost 7 bases and 0 bases, there was a span of 12 bases. DNA for the CDR3: TGCAGTGTGAGACAGAACCTGAACACTGAAGCTTTCTTT. Protein sequence: CSVRQNLNTEAFF.

V usage is TRBV10-3 and J usage is TRBJ1-1; D unclear. This CDR3 spans 14 amino acids. V lost 6 bases and J lost 1, with 12 bases in between. The germline CDR1 and CDR2 sequences are ENHRY and SYGVKD. The chain's CDR3 is CAISAVGSNTEAFF. DNA of the CDR3: TGTGCCATCAGCGCGGTAGGCTCGAACACTGAAGCTTTCTTT.

The gene calls are TRBV28 and TRBJ2-1; TRBD2 matches at 7 bases. Per the germline V gene, CDR1 is MDHEN and CDR2 is SYDVKM. CDR3 size: 14 residues. With 7 bases clipped from V and 8 bases from J, the junction kept 11 bases outside the gene matches. CDR3 bases: TGTGCCAGCATTTGGAGCGGGACTATCGATGAGCAGTTCTTC. Translating gives CASIWSGTIDEQFF.

There are a few counts of this clonotype. The J gene is TRBJ2-7, the V gene TRBV9; D remains unclear. The CDR3 has 14 amino acids. The ends were cut back, 0 bases at V and 1 base at J, with 8 bases in the middle. Germline V lookup: CDR1 SGDLS, CDR2 YYNGEE. The CDR3 region has the DNA TGTGCCAGCAGCGTAGGGGTGGTATCCTACGAGCAGTACTTC. This codes for CASSVGVVSYEQYF. The full variable domain, its missing parts supplied by reference TRBV9 and TRBJ2-7, is DSGVTQTPKHLITATGQRVTLRCSPRSGDLSVYWYQQSLDQGLQFLIQYYNGEERAKGNILERFSAQQFPDLHSELNLSSLELGDSALYFCASSVGVVSYEQYFGPGTRLTVT.

This clonotype was seen more than once but under ten times. The V gene is TRBV5-1, the J gene TRBJ2-7; 9 bases match TRBD1. The CDR3 has 15 amino acids. The junction had 11 bases not matched to a gene; V was cut back by 5 bases and J by 5 bases. Looked up from germline, CDR1 is SGHRS and CDR2 is YFSETQ. Written as DNA, the CDR3 is TGCGCCAGCAGTTGGGGGACAGGGCGTGTGGACGAGCAGTACTTC. Protein: CASSWGTGRVDEQYF.

This chain joins TRBV7-2 and TRBJ2-1, with a tentative D call TRBD1 (5 bases). The CDR3 covers 15 residues. Germline-derived CDR1 and CDR2 are SGHTA and FQGNSA. The ends were cut back, 1 base at V and 2 bases at J, with 9 bases in the middle. This CDR3 reads CASSLDQGTYNEQFF. The CDR3 bases are TGTGCCAGCAGCTTAGATCAGGGTACCTACAATGAGCAGTTCTTC.

The CDR3 region is CSARDPASQRETQYF. The CDR3 nucleotides read TGCAGTGCTAGAGACCCTGCTAGCCAGAGGGAGACCCAGTACTTC. This chain joins TRBV20-1 and TRBJ2-5; weak D call: TRBD2 (5 bases). V was shortened by 0 bases and J by 5 bases, with 16 bases between the two germline ends. The germline V gene has CDR1 DFQATT and CDR2 SNEGSKA (reference sequence). This CDR3 has 15 residues.

The V call is TRBV6-1, the J call TRBJ2-3; D unclear. The CDR3 is made up of 11 amino acids. The germline CDR1 and CDR2 sequences are MNHNS and SASEGT. With 3 bases removed from V and 8 bases from J, the gap between germline ends came to 6 bases. CDR3: CASSDIGTQYF. DNA of the CDR3: TGTGCCAGCAGTGATATCGGTACGCAGTATTTT.

The CDR3 bases are TGCAGCGTTGAAGATCTTACCGACGAGCAGTACTTC. Its protein product is CSVEDLTDEQYF. This rearrangement joins TRBV29-1 to TRBJ2-7, with unresolved D. Trimming left V 0 bases short and J 5 bases short, with 8 bases between. Germline V lookup: CDR1 SQVTM, CDR2 ANQGSEA. The CDR3 has 12 amino acids.

The chain uses TRBV7-2 and TRBJ2-1, with D maybe TRBD1 (6 bases). Germline CDR1 reads SGHTA; CDR2 reads FQGNSA. With 1 base removed from V and 6 bases from J, the gap between germline ends came to 10 bases. The CDR3 is 14 amino acids. In nucleotides, the CDR3 is TGTGCCAGCAGCTTAGTACAGGGATCCAATGAGCAGTTCTTC. This sequence encodes CASSLVQGSNEQFF.

The rearrangement links TRBV28 to TRBJ2-7; D is possibly TRBD2 (5 bases). The CDR3 extends over 15 amino acids. Germline V lookup: CDR1 MDHEN, CDR2 SYDVKM. V lost 5 bases, J lost 5 bases, and 19 bases lay in between. For the CDR3, the DNA is TGTGCCAGCAGTGCCCGCGGGTTTCAAATCCACGAGCAGTACTTC. Translating it yields CASSARGFQIHEQYF.

J is TRBJ2-6 and V is TRBV2; possible D gene TRBD2, 5 bases. V lost 2 bases to trimming and J lost 0 bases, with 8 bases between them. CDR1 is SNHLY, CDR2 FYNNEI, per germline. The CDR3 extends over 16 amino acids. The CDR3 DNA reads TGTGCCAGCAGTGAATGGCGGGTCTCTGGGGCCAACGTCCTGACTTTC. Protein: CASSEWRVSGANVLTF.

The chain links TRBV6-6 to TRBJ2-1; 9 nucleotides match TRBD1. Trimming removed 8 bases from V and 6 bases from J; junction bases left unmatched: 14. CDR3 size: 16 residues. Germline V gives CDR1 MNHNY, CDR2 SVGAGI (reference sequence). CDR3 nucleotides: TGTGCCAGCTGGCAGGCGGGACAGGGTATTCGCAATGAGCAGTTCTTC. Protein sequence: CASWQAGQGIRNEQFF.

DNA for the CDR3: TGTGCCATCAGTGACTACGAGGCAGGGCGAGAGACCCAGTACTTC. Translated: CAISDYEAGRETQYF. The gene calls are TRBV10-3 and TRBJ2-5; tentatively, D is TRBD1 (5 bases). CDR3 length equals 15 residues. V lost 3 bases, J lost 4 bases, and 15 bases lay in between. Germline-derived CDR1 and CDR2 are ENHRY and SYGVKD.